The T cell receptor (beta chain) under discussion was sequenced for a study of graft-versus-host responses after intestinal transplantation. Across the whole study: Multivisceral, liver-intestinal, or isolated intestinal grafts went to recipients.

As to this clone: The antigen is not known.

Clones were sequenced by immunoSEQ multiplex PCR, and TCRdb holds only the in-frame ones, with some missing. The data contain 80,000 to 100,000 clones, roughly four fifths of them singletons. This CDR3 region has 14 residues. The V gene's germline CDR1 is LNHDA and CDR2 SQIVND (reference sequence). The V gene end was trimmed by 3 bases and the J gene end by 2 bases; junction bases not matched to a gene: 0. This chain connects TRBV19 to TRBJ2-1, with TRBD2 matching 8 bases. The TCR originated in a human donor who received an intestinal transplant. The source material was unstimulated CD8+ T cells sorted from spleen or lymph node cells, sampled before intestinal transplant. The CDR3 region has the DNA TGTGCCAGTAGTATCGGGGGGGCCTACAATGAGCAGTTCTTC. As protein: CASSIGGAYNEQFF.